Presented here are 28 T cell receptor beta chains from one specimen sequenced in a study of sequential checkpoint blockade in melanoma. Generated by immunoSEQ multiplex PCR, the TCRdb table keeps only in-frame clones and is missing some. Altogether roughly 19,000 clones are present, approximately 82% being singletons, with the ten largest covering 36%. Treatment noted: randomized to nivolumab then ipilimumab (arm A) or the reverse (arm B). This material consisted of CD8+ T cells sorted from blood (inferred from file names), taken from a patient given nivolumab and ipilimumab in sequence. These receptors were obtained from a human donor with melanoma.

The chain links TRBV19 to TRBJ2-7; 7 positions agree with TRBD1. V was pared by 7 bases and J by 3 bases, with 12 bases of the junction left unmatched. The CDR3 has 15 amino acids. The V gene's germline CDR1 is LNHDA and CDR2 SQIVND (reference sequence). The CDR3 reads CASKRGQGRNYEQYF. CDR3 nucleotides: TGTGCCAGTAAAAGGGGGCAGGGGCGAAACTACGAGCAGTACTTC.

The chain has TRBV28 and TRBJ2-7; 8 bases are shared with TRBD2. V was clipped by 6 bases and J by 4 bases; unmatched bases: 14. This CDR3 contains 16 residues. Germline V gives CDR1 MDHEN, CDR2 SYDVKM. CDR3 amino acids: CASRTSSGSGIYEQYF. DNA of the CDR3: TGTGCCAGCAGAACTTCGAGCGGGAGCGGAATTTACGAGCAGTACTTC.

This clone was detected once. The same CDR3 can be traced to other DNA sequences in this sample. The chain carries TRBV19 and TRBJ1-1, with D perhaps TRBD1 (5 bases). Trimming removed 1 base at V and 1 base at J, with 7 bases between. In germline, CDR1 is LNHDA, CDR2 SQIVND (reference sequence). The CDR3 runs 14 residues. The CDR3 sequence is CASSIGRGNTEAFF. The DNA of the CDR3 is TGTGCCAGTAGTATAGGTAGGGGGAACACTGAAGCTTTCTTT.

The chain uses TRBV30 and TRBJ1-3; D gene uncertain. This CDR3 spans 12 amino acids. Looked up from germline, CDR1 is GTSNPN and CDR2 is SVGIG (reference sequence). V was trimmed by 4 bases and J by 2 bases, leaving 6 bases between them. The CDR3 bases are TGTGCCTGGAAACGCGCTGGAAACACCATATATTTT. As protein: CAWKRAGNTIYF. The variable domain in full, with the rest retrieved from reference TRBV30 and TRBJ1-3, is SQTIHQWPATLVQPVGSPLSLECTVEGTSNPNLYWYRQAAGRGLQLLFYSVGIGQISSEVPQNLSASRPQDRQFILSSKKLLLSDSGFYLCAWKRAGNTIYFGEGSWLTVV.

The CDR3 DNA follows: TGTGCCAGTCGACGGGGGGCTGATGGCTACACCTTC. Translating gives CASRRGADGYTF. V usage is TRBV4-2 and J usage is TRBJ1-2, with D perhaps TRBD1 (6 bases). The CDR3 consists of 12 residues. With 9 bases removed from V and 6 bases from J, the gap between germline ends came to 14 bases. CDR1 is LGHNA, CDR2 YNFKEQ, per germline.

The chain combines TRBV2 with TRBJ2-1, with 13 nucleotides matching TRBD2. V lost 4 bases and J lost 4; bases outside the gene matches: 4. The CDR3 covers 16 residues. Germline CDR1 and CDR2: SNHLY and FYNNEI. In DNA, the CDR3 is TGTGCCAGCAGTGGGACTAGCGGGGGCTCTTACAATGAGCAGTTCTTC. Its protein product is CASSGTSGGSYNEQFF.

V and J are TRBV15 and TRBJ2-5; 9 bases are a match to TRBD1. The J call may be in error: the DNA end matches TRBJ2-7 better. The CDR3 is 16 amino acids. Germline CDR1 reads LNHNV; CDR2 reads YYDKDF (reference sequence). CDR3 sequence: CATSRGGTGGWHEQYF. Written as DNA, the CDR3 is TGTGCCACCAGCAGAGGGGGAACAGGGGGCTGGCACGAGCAGTACTTC.

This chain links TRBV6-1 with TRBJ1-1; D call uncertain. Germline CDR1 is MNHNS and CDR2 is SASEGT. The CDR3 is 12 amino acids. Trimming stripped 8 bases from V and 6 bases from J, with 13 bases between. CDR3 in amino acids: CASSRAGPEAFF. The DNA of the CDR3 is TGTGCCAGCTCGAGGGCTGGTCCTGAAGCTTTCTTT.

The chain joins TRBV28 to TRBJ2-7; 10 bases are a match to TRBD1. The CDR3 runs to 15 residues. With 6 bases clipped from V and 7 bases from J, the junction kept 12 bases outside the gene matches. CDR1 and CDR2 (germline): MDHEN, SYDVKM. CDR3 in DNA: TGTGCCAGCAGAGAGACAGGGGGCGCGGTTGTTGAGCAGTACTTC. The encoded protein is CASRETGGAVVEQYF. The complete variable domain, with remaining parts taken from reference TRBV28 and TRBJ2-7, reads DVKVTQSSRYLVKRTGEKVFLECVQDMDHENMFWYRQDPGLGLRLIYFSYDVKMKEKGDIPEGYSVSREKKERFSLILESASTNQTSMYLCASRETGGAVVEQYFGPGTRLTVT.

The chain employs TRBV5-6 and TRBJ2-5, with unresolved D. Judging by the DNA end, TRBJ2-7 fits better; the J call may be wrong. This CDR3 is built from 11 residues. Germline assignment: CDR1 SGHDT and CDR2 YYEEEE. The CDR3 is CASSSSYEQYF. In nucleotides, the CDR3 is TGTGCCAGCAGCTCTTCCTACGAGCAGTACTTC.

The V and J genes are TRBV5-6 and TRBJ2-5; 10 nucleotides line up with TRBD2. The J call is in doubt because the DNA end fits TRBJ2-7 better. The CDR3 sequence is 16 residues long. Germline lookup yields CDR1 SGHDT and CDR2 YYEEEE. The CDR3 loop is CASSGIAGGPSYEQYF. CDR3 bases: TGTGCCAGCAGCGGTATAGCGGGGGGCCCCTCCTACGAGCAGTACTTC.

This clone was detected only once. This chain's CDR3 is CASSLGLQNNEQFF. The CDR3 DNA is TGCGCCAGCAGCTTGGGACTACAAAACAATGAGCAGTTCTTC. The gene calls are TRBV5-1 and TRBJ2-1, with a tentative D call TRBD2 (5 bases). The CDR3 is 14 residues long. Germline lookup yields CDR1 SGHRS and CDR2 YFSETQ. V dropped 0 bases and J dropped 5 bases, with 9 bases sitting between them.

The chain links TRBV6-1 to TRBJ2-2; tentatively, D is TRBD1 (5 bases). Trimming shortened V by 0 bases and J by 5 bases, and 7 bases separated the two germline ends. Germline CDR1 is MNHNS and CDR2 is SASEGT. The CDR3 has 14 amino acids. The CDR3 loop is CASSEAGDTGELFF. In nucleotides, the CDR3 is TGTGCCAGCAGTGAAGCAGGGGATACCGGGGAGCTGTTTTTT.

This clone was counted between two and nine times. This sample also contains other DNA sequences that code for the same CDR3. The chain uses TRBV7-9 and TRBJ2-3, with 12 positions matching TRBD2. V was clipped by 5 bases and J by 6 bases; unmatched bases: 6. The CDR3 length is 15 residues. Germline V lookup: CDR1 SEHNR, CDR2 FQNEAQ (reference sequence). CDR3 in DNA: TGTGCCAGCAGCCCCCCGGGACTAGCGGGTGATACGCAGTATTTT. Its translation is CASSPPGLAGDTQYF.

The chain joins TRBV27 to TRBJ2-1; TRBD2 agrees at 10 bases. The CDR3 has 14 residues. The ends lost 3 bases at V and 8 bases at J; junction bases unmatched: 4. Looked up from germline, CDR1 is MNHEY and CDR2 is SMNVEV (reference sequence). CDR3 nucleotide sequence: TGTGCCAGCAGTTTCGCTAGCGGGAGCTATGAGCAGTTCTTC. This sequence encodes CASSFASGSYEQFF.

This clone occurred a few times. CDR3 in DNA: TGTGCCAGCAGCATGTCGACAGGGGGCTTCTATGGCTACACCTTC. Translation: CASSMSTGGFYGYTF. V and J are TRBV5-8 and TRBJ1-2, with 10 bases aligning to TRBD1. This CDR3 comprises 15 residues. The germline V gene encodes CDR1 SGHTS and CDR2 YDEGEE. Losses at the gene ends were 4 bases for V and 4 bases for J; bases not matched to a gene: 7.

CDR3 protein: CASSAQGQAPEKLFF. The CDR3 DNA reads TGTGCCAGCAGCGCACAGGGACAGGCGCCTGAAAAACTGTTTTTT. The chain recombines TRBV7-8 with TRBJ1-4; 8 bases match TRBD1. Germline CDR1 SGHVS, CDR2 FQNEAQ. After removal of 5 bases from V and 7 bases from J, the junction contained 9 bases not matched to a gene. This CDR3 contains 15 residues.

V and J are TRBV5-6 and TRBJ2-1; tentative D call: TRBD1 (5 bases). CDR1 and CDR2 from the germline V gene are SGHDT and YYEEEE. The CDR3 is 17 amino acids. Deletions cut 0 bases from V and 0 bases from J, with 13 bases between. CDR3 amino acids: CASSLEAGPLSYNEQFF. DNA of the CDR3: TGTGCCAGCAGCTTGGAGGCAGGGCCCCTCTCCTACAATGAGCAGTTCTTC.

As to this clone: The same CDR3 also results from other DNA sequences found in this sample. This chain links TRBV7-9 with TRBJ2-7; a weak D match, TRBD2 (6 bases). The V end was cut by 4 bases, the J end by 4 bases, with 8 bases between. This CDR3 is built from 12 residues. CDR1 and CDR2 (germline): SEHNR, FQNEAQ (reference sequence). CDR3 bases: TGTGCCAGCAGCTCGGGACTTTACGAGCAGTACTTC. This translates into CASSSGLYEQYF. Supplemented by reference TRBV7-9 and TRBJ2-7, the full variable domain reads DTGVSQNPRHKITKRGQNVTFRCDPISEHNRLYWYRQTLGQGPEFLTYFQNEAQLEKSRLLSDRFSAERPKGSFSTLEIQRTEQGDSAMYLCASSSGLYEQYFGPGTRLTVT.

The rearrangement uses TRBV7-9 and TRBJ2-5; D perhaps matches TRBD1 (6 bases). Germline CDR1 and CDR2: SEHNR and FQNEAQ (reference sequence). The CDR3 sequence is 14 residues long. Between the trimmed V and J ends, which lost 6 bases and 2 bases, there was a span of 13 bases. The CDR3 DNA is TGTGCCAGCAGGCCTGGGACAACACAAGAGACCCAGTACTTC. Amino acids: CASRPGTTQETQYF.

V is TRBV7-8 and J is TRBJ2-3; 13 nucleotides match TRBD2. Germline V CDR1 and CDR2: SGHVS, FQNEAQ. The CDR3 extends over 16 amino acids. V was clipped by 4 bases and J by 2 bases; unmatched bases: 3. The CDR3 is CASSWGLAGSTDTQYF. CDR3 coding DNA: TGTGCCAGCAGCTGGGGACTAGCGGGGTCCACAGATACGCAGTATTTT.

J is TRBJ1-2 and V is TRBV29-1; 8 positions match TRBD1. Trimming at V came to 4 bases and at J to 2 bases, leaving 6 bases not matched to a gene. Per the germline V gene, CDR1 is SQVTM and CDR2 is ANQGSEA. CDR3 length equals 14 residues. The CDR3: CSVGETGENYGYTF. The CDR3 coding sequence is TGCAGCGTTGGAGAGACAGGGGAGAACTATGGCTACACCTTC.

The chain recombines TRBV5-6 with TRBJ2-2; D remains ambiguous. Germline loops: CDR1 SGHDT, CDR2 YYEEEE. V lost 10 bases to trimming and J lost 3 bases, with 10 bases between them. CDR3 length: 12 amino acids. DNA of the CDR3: TGTGCCGTACGACGGGACACCGGGGAGCTGTTTTTT. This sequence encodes CAVRRDTGELFF.

The CDR3 bases are TGTGCCAGCAGTTTACAGGGTATAGACTTGAGGGAGACCCAGTACTTC. This sequence encodes CASSLQGIDLRETQYF. The chain employs TRBV6-5 and TRBJ2-5, with a possible D match to TRBD1 (6 bases). The germline CDR1 and CDR2 sequences are MNHEY and SVGAGI. The CDR3 spans 16 residues. V was pared by 4 bases and J by 5 bases, with 20 bases between.

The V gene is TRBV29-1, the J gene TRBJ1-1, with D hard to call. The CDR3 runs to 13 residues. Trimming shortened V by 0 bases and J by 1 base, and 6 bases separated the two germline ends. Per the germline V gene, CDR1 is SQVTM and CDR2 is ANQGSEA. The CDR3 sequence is CSVEDPGNTEAFF. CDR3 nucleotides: TGCAGCGTTGAAGATCCAGGGAACACTGAAGCTTTCTTT.

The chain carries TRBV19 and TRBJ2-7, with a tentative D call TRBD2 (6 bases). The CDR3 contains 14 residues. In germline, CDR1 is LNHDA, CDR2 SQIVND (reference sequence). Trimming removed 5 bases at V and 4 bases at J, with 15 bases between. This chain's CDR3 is CASSLGGLRYEQYF. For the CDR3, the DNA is TGTGCCAGTAGTCTGGGAGGCCTACGATACGAGCAGTACTTC. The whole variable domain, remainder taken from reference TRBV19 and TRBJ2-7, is DGGITQSPKYLFRKEGQNVTLSCEQNLNHDAMYWYRQDPGQGLRLIYYSQIVNDFQKGDIAEGYSVSREKKESFPLTVTSAQKNPTAFYLCASSLGGLRYEQYFGPGTRLTVT.

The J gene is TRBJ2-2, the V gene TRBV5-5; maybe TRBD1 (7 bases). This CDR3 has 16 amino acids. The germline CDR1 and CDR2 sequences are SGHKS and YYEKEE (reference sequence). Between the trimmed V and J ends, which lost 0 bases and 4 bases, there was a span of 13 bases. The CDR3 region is CASSLAPGGGTGELFF. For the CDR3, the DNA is TGTGCCAGCAGCTTGGCCCCAGGGGGAGGCACCGGGGAGCTGTTTTTT.

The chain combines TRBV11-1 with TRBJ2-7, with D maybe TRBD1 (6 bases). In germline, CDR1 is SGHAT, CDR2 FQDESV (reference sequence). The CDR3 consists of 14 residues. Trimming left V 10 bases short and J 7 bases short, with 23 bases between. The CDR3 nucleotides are TGTGCCAAACTTAGGGGGTTCAACCAAGGGGAGCAGTACTTC. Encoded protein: CAKLRGFNQGEQYF.